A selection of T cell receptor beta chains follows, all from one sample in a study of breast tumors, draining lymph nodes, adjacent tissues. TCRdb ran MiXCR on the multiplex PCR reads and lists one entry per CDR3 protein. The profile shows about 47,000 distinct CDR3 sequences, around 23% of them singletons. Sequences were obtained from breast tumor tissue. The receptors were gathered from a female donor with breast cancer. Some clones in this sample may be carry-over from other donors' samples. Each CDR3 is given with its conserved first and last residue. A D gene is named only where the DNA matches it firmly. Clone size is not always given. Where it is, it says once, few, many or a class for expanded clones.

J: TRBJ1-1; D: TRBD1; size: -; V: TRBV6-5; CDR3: CASSPRTGGSAEAFF; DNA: TGTGCCAGCAGTCCAAGGACAGGGGGGTCCGCTGAAGCTTTCTTT
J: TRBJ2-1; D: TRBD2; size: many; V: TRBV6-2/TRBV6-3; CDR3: CASSYYLAGGSGEQFF; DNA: TGTGCCAGCAGTTACTATCTAGCGGGAGGGTCGGGGGAGCAGTTCTTC
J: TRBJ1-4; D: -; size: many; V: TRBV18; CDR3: CASSPGIGSNHEKLFF; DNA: TGTGCCAGCTCACCAGGTATCGGGAGTAACCATGAAAAACTGTTTTTT
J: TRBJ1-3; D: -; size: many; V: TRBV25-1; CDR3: CASSDTGSSGNTIYF; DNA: TGTGCCAGCAGTGATACAGGGTCCTCTGGAAACACCATATATTTT
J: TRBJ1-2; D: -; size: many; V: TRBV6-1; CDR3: CASAAPGVYGYTF; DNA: TGTGCCAGCGCAGCCCCAGGGGTTTATGGCTACACCTTC
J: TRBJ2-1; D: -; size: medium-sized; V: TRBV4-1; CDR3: CASSPSGNEQFF; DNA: TGCGCCAGCAGCCCGTCGGGTAATGAGCAGTTCTTC
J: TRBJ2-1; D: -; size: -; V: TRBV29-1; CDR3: CSVEDLSAEQFF; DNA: TGCAGCGTTGAAGATCTTTCGGCAGAGCAGTTCTTC
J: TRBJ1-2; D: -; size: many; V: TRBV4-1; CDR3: CASSQVSVSNYGYTF; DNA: TGCGCCAGCAGCCAAGTTTCGGTCTCTAACTATGGCTACACCTTC
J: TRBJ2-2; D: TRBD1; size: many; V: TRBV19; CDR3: CASSRGQNTGELFF; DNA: TGTGCCAGTTCAAGGGGGCAGAACACCGGGGAGCTGTTTTTT
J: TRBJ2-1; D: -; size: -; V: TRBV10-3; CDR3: CAISGTGNEQFF; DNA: TGTGCCATCAGTGGGACTGGCAATGAGCAGTTCTTC
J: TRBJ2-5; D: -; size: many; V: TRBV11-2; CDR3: CASSLYGSQGRETQYF; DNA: TGTGCCAGCAGCTTATATGGCTCTCAAGGACGGGAGACCCAGTACTTC
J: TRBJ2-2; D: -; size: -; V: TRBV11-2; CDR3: CASRSGAGELFF; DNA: TGTGCCAGCAGATCAGGAGCCGGGGAGCTGTTTTTT
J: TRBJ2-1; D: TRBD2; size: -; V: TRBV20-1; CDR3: CSARTSGPSSYNEQFF; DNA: TGCAGTGCTAGGACTAGCGGACCGAGCTCCTACAATGAGCAGTTCTTC
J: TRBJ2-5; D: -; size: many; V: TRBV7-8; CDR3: CASSHEQETQYF; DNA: TGTGCCAGCAGCCACGAACAAGAGACCCAGTACTTC
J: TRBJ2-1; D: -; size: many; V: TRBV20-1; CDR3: CSARALTGSYNEQFF; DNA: TGCAGTGCTAGAGCGCTAACAGGGTCCTACAATGAGCAGTTCTTC
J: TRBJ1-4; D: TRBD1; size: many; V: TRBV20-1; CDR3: CSARDWTGGSTNEKLFF; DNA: TGCAGTGCTAGAGATTGGACAGGGGGCTCAACTAATGAAAAACTGTTTTTT
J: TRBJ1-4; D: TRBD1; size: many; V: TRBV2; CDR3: CASSYRGPNEKLFF; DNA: TGTGCCAGCAGTTACAGGGGACCTAATGAAAAACTGTTTTTT
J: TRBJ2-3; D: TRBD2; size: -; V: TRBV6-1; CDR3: CASSETSGGADTQYF; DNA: TGTGCCAGCAGTGAAACTAGCGGGGGGGCAGATACGCAGTATTTT
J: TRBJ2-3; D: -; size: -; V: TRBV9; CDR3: CASSVEARADTQYF; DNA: TGTGCCAGCAGCGTAGAGGCCAGGGCAGATACGCAGTATTTT
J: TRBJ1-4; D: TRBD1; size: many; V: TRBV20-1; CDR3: CSALGRQGNEKLFF; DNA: TGCAGTGCCCTCGGACGACAGGGGAATGAAAAACTGTTTTTT